Each of the 21 T cell receptor beta chains below was sequenced from the same sample in a study of cytomegalovirus exposure and HLA in healthy donors. Amplification used 60 Vbeta primers and 13 Jbeta primers. Sequenced by immunoSEQ multiplex PCR; TCRdb stores in-frame clones only, minus some. The sample records about 130,000 clones, roughly 77% being singletons. The material sequenced was PBMCs. These receptor sequences come from a woman aged 40 to 50 in good health and CMV-seropositive.

The V gene is TRBV6-1, the J gene TRBJ2-5; TRBD2 matches 12 bases. In germline, CDR1 is MNHNS, CDR2 SASEGT. This CDR3 contains 18 residues. The ends lost 4 bases at V and 3 bases at J; junction bases unmatched: 12. The CDR3 coding sequence is TGTGCCAGCAGTGGGGGCTGGCTAGCGGGGGGGCAGAAAGAGACCCAGTACTTC. Its translation is CASSGGWLAGGQKETQYF.

The V and J genes are TRBV28 and TRBJ1-5, with D perhaps TRBD1 (6 bases). The V gene's germline CDR1 is MDHEN and CDR2 SYDVKM. This CDR3 has 15 residues. V lost 6 bases to trimming and J lost 5 bases, with 17 bases between them. CDR3 sequence (DNA): TGTGCCAGCAGCCTACAGGGCCCGGGCCATCAGCCCCAGCATTTT. Its translation: CASSLQGPGHQPQHF.

The J gene is TRBJ2-7, the V gene TRBV28, with TRBD2 matching over 11 bases. The CDR3 is 11 residues long. After removal of 10 bases from V and 12 bases from J, the junction contained 8 bases not matched to a gene. Germline CDR1 reads MDHEN; CDR2 reads SYDVKM. The CDR3 DNA reads as TGTGCCACCCGGGCTGGGACTAGCGGGTACTTC. Translation: CATRAGTSGYF.

The CDR3 spells CASSEGQARNTEAFF. The CDR3 coding sequence is TGTGCCAGCAGTGAAGGACAGGCCCGGAACACTGAAGCTTTCTTT. The chain couples TRBV25-1 to TRBJ1-1; 7 nucleotides align to TRBD1. The CDR3 spans 15 residues. With 2 bases clipped from V and 1 base from J, the junction kept 4 bases outside the gene matches. CDR1 MGHDK and CDR2 SYGVNS come from the germline V gene.

J is TRBJ2-7 and V is TRBV10-3, with D possibly being TRBD2 (5 bases). V lost 10 bases to trimming and J lost 2 bases, with 12 bases between them. CDR1 is ENHRY, CDR2 SYGVKD, per germline. The CDR3 sequence is 12 residues long. The CDR3 here is CATETGTYEQYF. The CDR3 nucleotides are TGTGCCACCGAGACGGGAACCTACGAGCAGTACTTC.

In the case of this clone: This CDR3 is also generated by other DNA sequences in the sample. The chain carries TRBV6-5 and TRBJ1-2, with TRBD1 matching 7 bases. The V gene end was trimmed by 5 bases and the J gene end by 2 bases; junction bases not matched to a gene: 2. There are 13 residues in the CDR3. CDR1 is MNHEY, CDR2 SVGAGI, per germline. As DNA, the CDR3 is TGTGCCAGCAGTCCGACAGGGAACTATGGCTACACCTTC. It specifies CASSPTGNYGYTF.

The chain is built from TRBV12-1 and TRBJ1-3; the table assigns TRBD1, which was not confirmed against the DNA. TRBV12-1 constitutes a pseudogene. The CDR3 is 14 amino acids. CDR3 amino acids: CASSTGTSGNTIYF. CDR3 sequence (DNA): TGTGCCAGCAGCACCGGGACATCTGGAAACACCATATATTTT.

This rearrangement joins TRBV19 to TRBJ2-5; 7 positions agree with TRBD1. Germline CDR1 reads LNHDA; CDR2 reads SQIVND (reference sequence). Trimming removed 3 bases from V and 5 bases from J; junction bases left unmatched: 6. The CDR3 extends over 14 amino acids. CDR3 amino acids: CASSITGARETQYF. DNA for the CDR3: TGTGCCAGTAGTATCACAGGGGCCCGGGAGACCCAGTACTTC.

In DNA, the CDR3 is TGTGCCAGCGGGGGGAGAGAGACCCAGTACTTC. Translating it yields CASGGRETQYF. This chain connects TRBV6-5 to TRBJ2-5; tentative D call: TRBD2 (6 bases). With 8 bases removed from V and 4 bases from J, the gap between germline ends came to 8 bases. CDR1 and CDR2 (germline): MNHEY, SVGAGI. The CDR3 runs 11 residues.

V and J are TRBV27 and TRBJ1-3; D uncertain. This CDR3 region has 12 residues. Germline assignment: CDR1 MNHEY and CDR2 SMNVEV (reference sequence). Trimming took off 6 bases at V and 0 bases at J, with 3 bases between the two ends. This chain's CDR3 is CASSGSGNTIYF. The CDR3, as DNA: TGTGCCAGCAGCGGCTCTGGAAACACCATATATTTT.

The chain couples TRBV2 to TRBJ2-5; 8 positions match TRBD1. The J call may not be correct, given that the DNA end is closer to TRBJ2-7. Germline V gene lookup returns CDR1 SNHLY and CDR2 FYNNEI. There are 14 residues in the CDR3. CDR3 in DNA: TGTGCCAGTGGCACGGGGACAGGAATCTACGAGCAGTACTTC. This encodes CASGTGTGIYEQYF.

The V and J genes are TRBV30 and TRBJ2-3, with a weak D call TRBD2 (5 bases). Trimming left V 0 bases short and J 0 bases short, with 19 bases between. Germline V lookup: CDR1 GTSNPN, CDR2 SVGIG (reference sequence). The CDR3 is 18 residues long. The CDR3 coding sequence is TGTGCCTGGAGTGTACAGCCCTGGACTGGAACTAGCACAGATACGCAGTATTTT. Amino acids: CAWSVQPWTGTSTDTQYF.

V is TRBV7-9 and J is TRBJ2-2, with TRBD1 as a possible D gene (5 bases). Germline CDR1 and CDR2: SEHNR and FQNEAQ (reference sequence). The CDR3 consists of 14 residues. V was pared by 4 bases and J by 0 bases, with 6 bases between. The CDR3 DNA is TGTGCCAGCAGCTCGGACACGAACACCGGGGAGCTGTTTTTT. Translation: CASSSDTNTGELFF.

The chain recombines TRBV4-1 with TRBJ1-2; 9 positions match TRBD1. The V gene end was trimmed by 9 bases and the J gene end by 8 bases; junction bases not matched to a gene: 10. The CDR3 is made up of 13 amino acids. In germline, CDR1 is MGHRA, CDR2 YSYEKL. CDR3 loop: CASYGTGSCGYTF. The CDR3 nucleotides are TGCGCCAGTTACGGGACAGGGAGTTGCGGCTACACCTTC.

The rearrangement links TRBV7-3 to TRBJ2-5; the match to TRBD1 covers 10 bases. V lost 2 bases and J lost 4; bases outside the gene matches: 4. Germline values: CDR1 SGHTA, CDR2 FQGTGA. CDR3 length: 15 amino acids. CDR3 in amino acids: CASSLGTGVLETQYF. CDR3 bases: TGTGCCAGCAGCTTAGGGACAGGGGTTTTAGAGACCCAGTACTTC.

In DNA form, the CDR3 reads TGTGCCAGCGGCCCCGGGACAGGGGGGGACGAGCAGTACTTC. This codes for CASGPGTGGDEQYF. The V and J genes are TRBV9 and TRBJ2-5, with TRBD1 identical over 11 bases. The end of the DNA aligns better with TRBJ2-7, so the J call may be wrong. Germline-derived CDR1 and CDR2 are SGDLS and YYNGEE. This CDR3 contains 14 residues.

The gene calls are TRBV6-1 and TRBJ2-3; 15 nucleotides agree with TRBD2. CDR1 MNHNS and CDR2 SASEGT come from the germline V gene. V shed 6 bases and J 5 bases; nucleotides not matched to a gene: 3. The CDR3 runs 15 residues. The CDR3 reads CASSGLAGGRDTQYF. The CDR3 region has the DNA TGTGCCAGCAGCGGACTAGCGGGGGGGAGAGATACGCAGTATTTT.

The gene calls are TRBV27 and TRBJ2-7; D is unresolved. The CDR3 consists of 13 residues. Trimming cost V 4 bases and J 5 bases, with 12 bases left between them. Per germline, CDR1 MNHEY and CDR2 SMNVEV (reference sequence). Here the CDR3 DNA reads TGTGCCAGCAGTTCAAACGGAGCCCACGAGCAGTACTTC. This codes for CASSSNGAHEQYF.

CDR3 in amino acids: CASSSGRGGYTF. Written as DNA, the CDR3 is TGTGCCAGCAGTTCAGGGAGGGGTGGCTACACCTTC. V usage is TRBV25-1 and J usage is TRBJ1-2; TRBD1 might be the D (5 bases). Germline V CDR1 and CDR2: MGHDK, SYGVNS. CDR3 length equals 12 residues. The germline V and J ends were trimmed by 5 bases and 7 bases, with 11 bases remaining between them.

This chain uses TRBV4-3 with TRBJ2-3; TRBD2 aligns across 11 bases. Unmatched junction bases numbered 8, after V lost 0 bases and J lost 6 bases. The CDR3 runs 17 residues. Germline CDR1 is LGHNA and CDR2 is YSLEER. CDR3 amino acids: CASSQDWLAGGTDTQYF. The CDR3, as DNA: TGCGCCAGCAGCCAAGACTGGCTAGCGGGAGGTACTGATACGCAGTATTTT.

The chain uses TRBV9 and TRBJ2-1, with D perhaps TRBD2 (5 bases). The germline V gene encodes CDR1 SGDLS and CDR2 YYNGEE. The CDR3 spans 16 residues. V lost 3 bases and J 0 bases, leaving 13 bases between the germline ends. The CDR3 DNA reads TGTGCCAGCAGCGAGGCCCCGGGGAGCTCCTACAATGAGCAGTTCTTC. Translated, it gives CASSEAPGSSYNEQFF.